These 30 T cell receptor beta chains came from one sample sequenced in a study of cytomegalovirus exposure and HLA in healthy donors. Amplification used 60 Vbeta primers and 13 Jbeta primers. Clones were sequenced by immunoSEQ multiplex PCR, and TCRdb holds only the in-frame ones, with some missing. The sample includes 130,000 or so clones, 75% of them seen just once. What was sequenced was PBMCs. Receptors were obtained from a man in his forties in good health and CMV-seronegative.

The CDR3 here is CASSYYRGRTSEQYF. The CDR3 DNA reads TGTGCCAGCAGCTATTACAGGGGGCGGACGTCCGAGCAGTACTTC. V is TRBV11-1 and J is TRBJ2-7; 9 positions agree with TRBD1. Trimming at V came to 4 bases and at J to 6 bases, leaving 10 bases not matched to a gene. Germline CDR1 and CDR2: SGHAT and FQDESV (reference sequence). This CDR3 comprises 15 residues.

This chain joins TRBV10-3 and TRBJ1-1, with 7 bases fitting TRBD1. The CDR3 length is 14 residues. Germline trimming cut 10 bases from V and 2 bases from J; bases unmatched to any gene: 10. Germline V CDR1 and CDR2: ENHRY, SYGVKD. CDR3 sequence: CATQATGANTEAFF. The CDR3 DNA follows: TGTGCCACCCAGGCTACAGGGGCCAACACTGAAGCTTTCTTT.

The chain employs TRBV7-9 and TRBJ1-2; a possible D gene is TRBD1 (6 bases). The V and J ends lost 5 bases and 2 bases respectively, with 9 bases between them. Per germline, CDR1 SEHNR and CDR2 FQNEAQ (reference sequence). This CDR3 spans 13 amino acids. The CDR3 sequence: CASSTRGNYGYTF. The CDR3 DNA reads as TGTGCCAGCAGCACCAGGGGAAACTATGGCTACACCTTC.

V gene TRBV9 combines with J gene TRBJ2-5, with 10 positions matching TRBD1. The J call may be incorrect, as the DNA end agrees better with TRBJ2-7. The CDR3 totals 14 residues. Germline V CDR1 and CDR2: SGDLS, YYNGEE. CDR3 in amino acids: CASSAGTGVHEQYF. CDR3 DNA sequence: TGTGCCAGCAGTGCTGGGACAGGGGTCCACGAGCAGTACTTC.

The rearrangement uses TRBV5-4 and TRBJ1-1, with 7 positions matching TRBD1. The trim removed 4 bases at V and 1 base at J, leaving 7 bases unmatched. The length of the CDR3 is 15 residues. From germline, CDR1 is SGHNT and CDR2 YYREEE (reference sequence). The CDR3 loop is CASSPGDRGNTEAFF. The CDR3 DNA reads TGTGCCAGCAGCCCGGGGGACAGAGGGAACACTGAAGCTTTCTTT.

In this sample, this clone turned up a few times. The genes are TRBV6-5 and TRBJ2-7; 7 bases map to TRBD1. V lost 4 bases to trimming and J lost 3 bases; unmatched junction nucleotides: 12. Germline V CDR1 and CDR2: MNHEY, SVGAGI. The CDR3 contains 16 residues. CDR3 loop: CASSSAHRGSIYEQYF. CDR3 bases: TGTGCCAGCAGTTCCGCACACAGGGGATCAATCTACGAGCAGTACTTC.

The J gene is TRBJ1-2, the V gene TRBV29-1; D unclear. CDR3 size: 14 residues. Trimming took off 1 base at V and 4 bases at J, with 13 bases between the two ends. From germline, CDR1 is SQVTM and CDR2 ANQGSEA. The DNA for the CDR3 is TGCAGCGTTGAAGGACGAGGAAATCGCTATGGCTACACCTTC. It codes for CSVEGRGNRYGYTF.

This chain connects TRBV10-3 to TRBJ1-1; D perhaps matches TRBD1 (5 bases). With 4 bases removed from V and 0 bases from J, the gap between germline ends came to 21 bases. This CDR3 has 18 residues. Germline V gene data show CDR1 as ENHRY and CDR2 as SYGVKD. The CDR3 reads CAISVPIQGSGVNTEAFF. DNA for the CDR3: TGTGCCATCAGTGTGCCGATTCAGGGATCGGGGGTGAACACTGAAGCTTTCTTT.

V and J are TRBV29-1 and TRBJ1-1, with D perhaps matching TRBD1 (6 bases). The length of the CDR3 is 14 residues. V was clipped by 3 bases and J by 3 bases, with 14 bases between them. CDR1 is SQVTM and CDR2 is ANQGSEA in the germline V gene. The CDR3 DNA reads as TGCAGCGTTGACAGGGGTGTTGGGGACACTGAAGCTTTCTTT. Amino acid sequence: CSVDRGVGDTEAFF.

J is TRBJ2-2 and V is TRBV6-5, with D possibly TRBD1 on 5 matching bases. V gave up 1 base and J gave up 7 bases, with 13 bases separating them. Germline V gene data show CDR1 as MNHEY and CDR2 as SVGAGI. The CDR3 runs to 15 residues. For the CDR3, the DNA is TGTGCCAGCAGTTACTACTCAGGGTTGAGCGGGGAGCTGTTTTTT. Translating gives CASSYYSGLSGELFF.

This clone was counted a few times. The rearrangement links TRBV6-5 to TRBJ1-4; 7 nucleotides agree with TRBD1. The CDR3 consists of 14 residues. Germline-derived CDR1 and CDR2 are MNHEY and SVGAGI. Unmatched junction bases numbered 9, after V lost 6 bases and J lost 8 bases. The CDR3 loop is CASRPDRANEKLFF. DNA for the CDR3: TGTGCCAGCAGGCCAGACAGGGCAAACGAAAAACTGTTTTTT.

V gene TRBV5-1 combines with J gene TRBJ2-7, with a weak D call TRBD2 (7 bases). The CDR3 runs to 16 residues. The V and J ends lost 0 bases and 2 bases respectively, with 15 bases between them. Looked up from germline, CDR1 is SGHRS and CDR2 is YFSETQ. CDR3 loop: CASSLVGGRETYEQYF. In nucleotides, the CDR3 is TGCGCCAGCAGCTTGGTGGGGGGGCGGGAGACCTACGAGCAGTACTTC.

The chain has TRBV7-9 and TRBJ1-3; D uncertain. V was clipped by 4 bases and J by 0 bases, with 16 bases between them. There are 17 residues in the CDR3. Germline V gene data show CDR1 as SEHNR and CDR2 as FQNEAQ (reference sequence). This CDR3 reads CASSSQDTYLSGNTIYF. CDR3 DNA sequence: TGTGCCAGCAGCTCTCAAGACACATACCTCTCTGGAAACACCATATATTTT.

The chain joins TRBV6-4 to TRBJ1-3, with D maybe TRBD1 (5 bases). The V gene lost 7 bases and the J gene lost 0 bases, with 16 bases spanning the gap. The CDR3 is made up of 16 amino acids. Germline V gene lookup returns CDR1 MRHNA and CDR2 SNTAGT. The CDR3 loop is CASMNWGRPSGNTIYF. The CDR3 DNA is TGTGCCAGCATGAATTGGGGCAGACCCTCTGGAAACACCATATATTTT.

In the case of this clone: This sample also contains other DNA sequences that code for the same CDR3. This chain connects TRBV5-4 to TRBJ1-2, with a possible D match to TRBD1 (5 bases). Trimming shortened V by 2 bases and J by 8 bases, and 13 bases separated the two germline ends. CDR3 length equals 13 residues. CDR1 and CDR2 from the germline V gene are SGHNT and YYREEE (reference sequence). CDR3 sequence reads: CASSFGPRGGYTF. The CDR3 region has the DNA TGTGCCAGCAGCTTCGGACCTAGGGGAGGCTACACCTTC.

The gene calls are TRBV2 and TRBJ1-1; TRBD1 might be the D (6 bases). The CDR3 runs to 13 residues. Germline V gene lookup returns CDR1 SNHLY and CDR2 FYNNEI. V was pared by 6 bases and J by 10 bases, with 18 bases between. The CDR3 coding sequence is TGTGCCAGCAGGCCCAATACAGGGATAGGAGCTTTCTTT. Its protein is CASRPNTGIGAFF. Drawing the rest from reference TRBV2 and TRBJ1-1, the complete variable domain is EPEVTQTPSHQVTQMGQEVILRCVPISNHLYFYWYRQILGQKVEFLVSFYNNEISEKSEIFDDQFSVERPDGSNFTLKIRSTKLEDSAMYFCASRPNTGIGAFFGQGTRLTVV.

The sample holds a few counts of this clone. The gene calls are TRBV18 and TRBJ1-1; no clear D. Looked up from germline, CDR1 is KGHSH and CDR2 is LQKENI. The V end was cut by 5 bases, the J end by 3 bases, with 13 bases between. The CDR3 is 14 amino acids. The CDR3 sequence is CASSRGVSDTEAFF. In nucleotides, the CDR3 is TGTGCCAGCTCAAGAGGTGTTTCGGACACTGAAGCTTTCTTT.

This chain joins TRBV7-7 and TRBJ2-2; 9 positions match TRBD2. The V segment lost 3 bases and the J segment 0 bases; nucleotides outside the gene matches: 8. This CDR3 is built from 18 residues. Germline CDR1 is SSHAT and CDR2 is FNYEAQ (reference sequence). In nucleotides, the CDR3 is TGTGCCAGCAGCTTGGGGAATAGCGGGGGAGCGAACACCGGGGAGCTGTTTTTT. As protein: CASSLGNSGGANTGELFF.

This clone was found once. This chain connects TRBV9 to TRBJ2-7; 15 bases line up with TRBD2. The V segment lost 4 bases and the J segment 3 bases; nucleotides outside the gene matches: 17. The germline gives CDR1 SGDLS, CDR2 YYNGEE. The CDR3 extends over 20 amino acids. CDR3 residues: CASSPRQGTSGGQRIYEQYF. DNA for the CDR3: TGTGCCAGCAGCCCCCGTCAAGGGACTAGCGGGGGGCAAAGGATCTACGAGCAGTACTTC.

This chain uses TRBV5-6 with TRBJ1-6; 7 nucleotides line up with TRBD1. This CDR3 is built from 15 residues. The V gene end was trimmed by 0 bases and the J gene end by 8 bases; junction bases not matched to a gene: 5. Germline loops: CDR1 SGHDT, CDR2 YYEEEE. The CDR3 nucleotides are TGTGCCAGCAGCTTGGCCGCAGGGGGAGATTCACCCCTCCACTTT. This gives the protein CASSLAAGGDSPLHF.

The chain joins TRBV4-2 to TRBJ1-2, with 9 bases aligning to TRBD1. CDR1 is LGHNA and CDR2 is YNFKEQ in the germline V gene. This CDR3 contains 17 residues. After removal of 3 bases from V and 8 bases from J, the junction contained 16 bases not matched to a gene. CDR3 in amino acids: CASSQAEGQGKVRGYTF. The CDR3 DNA reads TGTGCCAGCAGCCAGGCCGAGGGACAGGGCAAGGTGAGGGGCTACACCTTC.

This clone was seen a single time. The chain employs TRBV6-1 and TRBJ2-3; tentative D call: TRBD2 (6 bases). The CDR3 length is 15 residues. V was clipped by 5 bases and J by 3 bases, with 15 bases between them. Per germline, CDR1 MNHNS and CDR2 SASEGT. This CDR3 reads CASSMSVGGTDTQYF. CDR3 DNA: TGTGCCAGCAGTATGAGTGTGGGGGGAACAGATACGCAGTATTTT.

This clone was detected only a few times. The genes are TRBV7-8 and TRBJ2-7, with D tentatively TRBD2 (5 bases). Between the trimmed V and J ends, which lost 5 bases and 5 bases, there was a span of 10 bases. Germline V gene sequence: CDR1 SGHVS, CDR2 FQNEAQ. CDR3 size: 12 residues. The CDR3, as DNA: TGTGCCAGCAGCCCGGTGAGGGACGAGCAGTACTTC. Its translation is CASSPVRDEQYF.

V usage is TRBV7-7 and J usage is TRBJ2-6; D is possibly TRBD2 (6 bases). From germline, CDR1 is SSHAT and CDR2 FNYEAQ (reference sequence). This CDR3 has 18 amino acids. With 2 bases removed from V and 2 bases from J, the gap between germline ends came to 16 bases. In DNA form, the CDR3 reads TGTGCCAGCAGCTTACGGGTGGGGGGAGTCGCTGGGGCCAACGTCCTGACTTTC. Protein sequence: CASSLRVGGVAGANVLTF.

In regard to this clone: At the DNA level, this CDR3 is encoded by other sequences in the same sample as well. The chain joins TRBV2 to TRBJ1-2; D might be TRBD1 (6 bases). Trimming cost V 6 bases and J 2 bases, with 10 bases left between them. The germline CDR1 and CDR2 sequences are SNHLY and FYNNEI. This CDR3 spans 13 amino acids. CDR3 loop: CASRDSPNYGYTF. The CDR3 nucleotides are TGTGCCAGCAGGGACAGCCCAAACTATGGCTACACCTTC.

This clone was observed once. The rearrangement uses TRBV9 and TRBJ1-3; D unresolved. The germline V and J ends were trimmed by 2 bases and 0 bases, with 3 bases remaining between them. Germline V CDR1 and CDR2: SGDLS, YYNGEE. This CDR3 is 13 amino acids long. The CDR3 coding sequence is TGTGCCAGCAGCGTCGGCTCTGGAAACACCATATATTTT. It is translated as CASSVGSGNTIYF.

J is TRBJ1-5 and V is TRBV10-3, with 9 bases that match TRBD1. The length of the CDR3 is 17 residues. CDR1 is ENHRY and CDR2 is SYGVKD in the germline V gene. Germline trimming cut 11 bases from V and 5 bases from J; bases unmatched to any gene: 19. The CDR3 region has the DNA TGTGCCTCCCAATCATCCCGTGGGACAGGGATTGATCAGCCCCAGCATTTT. This encodes CASQSSRGTGIDQPQHF.

The chain is built from TRBV27 and TRBJ1-2; D is unresolved. V lost 5 bases and J lost 4, with 11 bases in between. Per germline, CDR1 MNHEY and CDR2 SMNVEV (reference sequence). The CDR3 has 13 residues. The DNA of the CDR3 is TGTGCCAGCAGTCGCCCCGGCGGCTATGGCTACACCTTC. Translation gives CASSRPGGYGYTF.

The chain couples TRBV2 to TRBJ1-1, with 7 bases aligning to TRBD1. V dropped 3 bases and J dropped 7; count of bases not matched to a gene: 5. The germline V gene has CDR1 SNHLY and CDR2 FYNNEI. This CDR3 comprises 13 residues. CDR3 DNA: TGTGCCAGCAGTGATGGGACAGATAGTGAAGCTTTCTTT. This codes for CASSDGTDSEAFF.

The V and J genes are TRBV7-2 and TRBJ2-6, with D perhaps matching TRBD1 (6 bases). Germline CDR1 SGHTA, CDR2 FQGNSA. This CDR3 region has 16 residues. V was trimmed by 5 bases and J by 4 bases, leaving 15 bases between them. CDR3 coding DNA: TGTGCCAGCAGCCCTAGGGCAGGGGCCGGGGCCAACGTCCTGACTTTC. Its protein is CASSPRAGAGANVLTF.